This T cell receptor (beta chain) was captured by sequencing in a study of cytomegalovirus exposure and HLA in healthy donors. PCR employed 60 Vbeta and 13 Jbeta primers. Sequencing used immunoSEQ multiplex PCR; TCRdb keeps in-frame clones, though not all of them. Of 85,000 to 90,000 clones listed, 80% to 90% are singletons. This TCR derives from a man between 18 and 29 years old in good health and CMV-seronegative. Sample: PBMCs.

CDR3: CASSLRQGPLYNEQFF. The CDR3 DNA sequence: TGTGCCAGCAGTCTTCGACAGGGCCCATTATACAATGAGCAGTTCTTC. This sequence joins TRBV27 and TRBJ2-1, with 7 bases lining up with TRBD1. Germline assignment: CDR1 MNHEY and CDR2 SMNVEV (reference sequence). Trimming cost V 5 bases and J 4 bases; bases outside gene matches: 11. The CDR3 covers 16 residues.